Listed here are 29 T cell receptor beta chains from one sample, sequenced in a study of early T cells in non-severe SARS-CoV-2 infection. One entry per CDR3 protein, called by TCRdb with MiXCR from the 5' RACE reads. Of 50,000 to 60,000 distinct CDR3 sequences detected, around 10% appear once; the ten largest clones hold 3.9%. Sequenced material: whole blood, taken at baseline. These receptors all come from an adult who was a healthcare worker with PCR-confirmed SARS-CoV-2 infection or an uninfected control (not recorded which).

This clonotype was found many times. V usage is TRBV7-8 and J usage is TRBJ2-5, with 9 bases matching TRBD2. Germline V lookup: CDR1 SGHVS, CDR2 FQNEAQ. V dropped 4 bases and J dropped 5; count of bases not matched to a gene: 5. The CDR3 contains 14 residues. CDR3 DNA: TGTGCCAGCAGCTCCTGGACTAGCGAGGAGACCCAGTACTTC. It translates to CASSSWTSEETQYF.

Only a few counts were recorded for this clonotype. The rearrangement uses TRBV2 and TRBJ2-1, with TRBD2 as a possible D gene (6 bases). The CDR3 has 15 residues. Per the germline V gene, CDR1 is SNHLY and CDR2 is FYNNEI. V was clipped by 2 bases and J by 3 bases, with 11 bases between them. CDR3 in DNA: TGTGCCAGCAGTGAATTCGGGAGTGACTACAATGAGCAGTTCTTC. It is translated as CASSEFGSDYNEQFF.

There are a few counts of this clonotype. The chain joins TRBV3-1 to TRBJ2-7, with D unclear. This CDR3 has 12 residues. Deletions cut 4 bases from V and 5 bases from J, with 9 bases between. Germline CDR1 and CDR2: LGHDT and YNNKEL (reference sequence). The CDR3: CASSRVVHEQYF. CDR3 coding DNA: TGTGCCAGCAGCCGCGTAGTCCACGAGCAGTACTTC.

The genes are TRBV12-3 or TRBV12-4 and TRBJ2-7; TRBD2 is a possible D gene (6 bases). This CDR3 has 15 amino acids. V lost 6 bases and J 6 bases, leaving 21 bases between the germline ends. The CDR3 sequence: CASRKTPGALLEQYF. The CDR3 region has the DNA TGTGCCAGCAGGAAAACCCCGGGAGCCCTCCTCGAGCAGTACTTC.

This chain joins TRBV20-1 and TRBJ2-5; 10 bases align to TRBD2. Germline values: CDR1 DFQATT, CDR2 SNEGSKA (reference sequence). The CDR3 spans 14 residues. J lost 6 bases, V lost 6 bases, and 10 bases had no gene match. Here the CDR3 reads CSARSGGATKTQYF. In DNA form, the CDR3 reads TGCAGTGCCCGAAGCGGGGGGGCTACGAAGACCCAGTACTTC.

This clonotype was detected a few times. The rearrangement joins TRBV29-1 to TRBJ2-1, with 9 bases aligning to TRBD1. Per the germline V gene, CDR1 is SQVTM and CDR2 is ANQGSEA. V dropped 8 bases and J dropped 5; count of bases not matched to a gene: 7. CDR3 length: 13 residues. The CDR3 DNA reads TGCAGCTGGGGACAGGGAGGGAACAATGAGCAGTTCTTC. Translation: CSWGQGGNNEQFF.

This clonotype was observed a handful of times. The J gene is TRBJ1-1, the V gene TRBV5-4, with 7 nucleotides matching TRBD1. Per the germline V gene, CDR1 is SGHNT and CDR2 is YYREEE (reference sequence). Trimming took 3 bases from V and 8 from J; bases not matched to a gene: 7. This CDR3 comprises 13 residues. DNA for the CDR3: TGTGCCAGCAGCTCTAAACTGGACAGGGAAGCTTTCTTT. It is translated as CASSSKLDREAFF.

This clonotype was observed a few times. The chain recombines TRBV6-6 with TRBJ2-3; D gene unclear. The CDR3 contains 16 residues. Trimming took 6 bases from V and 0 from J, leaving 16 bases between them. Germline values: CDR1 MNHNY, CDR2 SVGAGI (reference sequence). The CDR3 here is CASSSLLDPSTDTQYF. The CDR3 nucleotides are TGTGCCAGCAGCTCCCTACTTGATCCTAGCACAGATACGCAGTATTTT.

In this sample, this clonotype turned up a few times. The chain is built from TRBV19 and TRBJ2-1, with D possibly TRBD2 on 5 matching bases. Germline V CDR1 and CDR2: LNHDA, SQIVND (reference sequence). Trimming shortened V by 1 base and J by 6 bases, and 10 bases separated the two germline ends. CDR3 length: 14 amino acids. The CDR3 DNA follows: TGTGCCAGTAGTATAGCTGGCCGGGGCAATGAGCAGTTCTTC. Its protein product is CASSIAGRGNEQFF.

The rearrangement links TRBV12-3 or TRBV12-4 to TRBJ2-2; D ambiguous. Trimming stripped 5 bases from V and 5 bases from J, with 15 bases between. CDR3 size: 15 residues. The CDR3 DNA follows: TGTGCCAGCAGTCCCGGGCCAGCACAAACCGGGGAGCTGTTTTTT. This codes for CASSPGPAQTGELFF.

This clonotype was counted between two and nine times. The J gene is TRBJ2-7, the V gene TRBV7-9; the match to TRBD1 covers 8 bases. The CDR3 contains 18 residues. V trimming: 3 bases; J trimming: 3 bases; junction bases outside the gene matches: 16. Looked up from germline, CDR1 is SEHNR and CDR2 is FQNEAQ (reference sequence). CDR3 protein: CASSLTGDSTLGYYEQYF. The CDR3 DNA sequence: TGTGCCAGCAGCTTGACAGGGGACTCAACGCTGGGGTACTACGAGCAGTACTTC.

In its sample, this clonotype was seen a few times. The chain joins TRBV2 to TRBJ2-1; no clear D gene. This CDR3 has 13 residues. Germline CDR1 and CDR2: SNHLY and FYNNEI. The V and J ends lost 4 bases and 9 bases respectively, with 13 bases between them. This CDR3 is CASSGFGAGEQFF. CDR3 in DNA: TGTGCCAGCAGTGGGTTTGGCGCCGGTGAGCAGTTCTTC.

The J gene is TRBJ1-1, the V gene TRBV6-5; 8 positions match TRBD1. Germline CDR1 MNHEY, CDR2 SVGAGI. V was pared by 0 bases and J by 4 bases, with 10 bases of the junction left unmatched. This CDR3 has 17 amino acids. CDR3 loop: CASSYSGGQQGGTEAFF. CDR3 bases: TGTGCCAGCAGTTACTCGGGAGGCCAACAGGGGGGCACTGAAGCTTTCTTT.

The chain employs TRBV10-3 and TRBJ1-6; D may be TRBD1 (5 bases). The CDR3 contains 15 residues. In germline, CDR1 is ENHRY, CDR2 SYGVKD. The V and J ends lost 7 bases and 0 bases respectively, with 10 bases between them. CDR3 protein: CAIKQGSSYNSPLHF. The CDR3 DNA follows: TGTGCCATCAAGCAGGGAAGCTCCTATAATTCACCCCTCCACTTT.

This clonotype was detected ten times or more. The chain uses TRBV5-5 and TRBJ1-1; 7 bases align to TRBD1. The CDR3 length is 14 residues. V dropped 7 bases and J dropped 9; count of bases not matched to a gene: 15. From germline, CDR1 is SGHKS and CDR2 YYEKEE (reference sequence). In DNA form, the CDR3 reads TGTGCCAGCGGACGTGAGGGACAGCGACGGCAAGCTTTCTTT. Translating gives CASGREGQRRQAFF.

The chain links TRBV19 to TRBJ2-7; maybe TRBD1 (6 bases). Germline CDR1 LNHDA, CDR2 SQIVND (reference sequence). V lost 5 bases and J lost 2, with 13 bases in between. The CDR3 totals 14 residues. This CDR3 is CASSWTDSTYEQYF. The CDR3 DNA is TGTGCCAGTAGTTGGACAGACTCGACCTACGAGCAGTACTTC.

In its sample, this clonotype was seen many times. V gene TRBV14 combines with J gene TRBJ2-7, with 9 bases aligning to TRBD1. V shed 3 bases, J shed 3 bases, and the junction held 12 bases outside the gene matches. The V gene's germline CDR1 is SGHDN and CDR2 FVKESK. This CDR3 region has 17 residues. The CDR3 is CASSQRSSGTGYYEQYF. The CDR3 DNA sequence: TGTGCCAGCAGCCAGAGATCCTCCGGGACAGGGTACTACGAGCAGTACTTC.

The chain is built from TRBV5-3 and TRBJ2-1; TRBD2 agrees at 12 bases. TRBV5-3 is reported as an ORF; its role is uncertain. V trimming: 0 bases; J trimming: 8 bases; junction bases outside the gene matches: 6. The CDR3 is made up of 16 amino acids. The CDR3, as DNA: TGTGCCAGAAGCTTGGCCCTAGCGGGAGGGACGCATGAGCAGTTCTTC. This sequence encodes CARSLALAGGTHEQFF.

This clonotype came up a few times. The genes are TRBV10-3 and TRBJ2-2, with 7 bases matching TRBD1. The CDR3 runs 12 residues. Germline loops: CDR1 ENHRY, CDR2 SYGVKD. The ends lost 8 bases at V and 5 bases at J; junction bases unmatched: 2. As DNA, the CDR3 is TGTGCCATCCTCAGGGGGACCGGGGAGCTGTTTTTT. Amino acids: CAILRGTGELFF.

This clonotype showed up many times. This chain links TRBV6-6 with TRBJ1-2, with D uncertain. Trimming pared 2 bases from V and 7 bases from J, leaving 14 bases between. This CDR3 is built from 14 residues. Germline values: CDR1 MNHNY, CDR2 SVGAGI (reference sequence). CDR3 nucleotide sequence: TGTGCCAGCAGTTACGTGGTAAACGGCTTTGGCTACACCTTC. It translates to CASSYVVNGFGYTF.

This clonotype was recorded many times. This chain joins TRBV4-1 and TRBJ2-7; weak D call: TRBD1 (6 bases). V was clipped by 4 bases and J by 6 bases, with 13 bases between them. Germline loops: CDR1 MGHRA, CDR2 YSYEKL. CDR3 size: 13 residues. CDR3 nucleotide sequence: TGCGCCAGCAGCCTGACCACAGGGTCCGAGCAGTACTTC. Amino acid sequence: CASSLTTGSEQYF.

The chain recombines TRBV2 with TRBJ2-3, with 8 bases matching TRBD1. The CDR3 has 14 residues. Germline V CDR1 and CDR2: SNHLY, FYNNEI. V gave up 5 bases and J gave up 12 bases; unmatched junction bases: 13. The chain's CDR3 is CASSLDRATGTQYF. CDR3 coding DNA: TGTGCCAGCAGTTTGGACAGGGCCACTGGTACACAGTATTTT.

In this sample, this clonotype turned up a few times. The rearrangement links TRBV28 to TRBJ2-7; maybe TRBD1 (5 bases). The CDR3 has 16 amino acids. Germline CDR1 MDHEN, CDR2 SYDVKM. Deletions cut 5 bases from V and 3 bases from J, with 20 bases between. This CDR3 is CASSTPGLELGYEQYF. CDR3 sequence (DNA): TGTGCCAGCAGTACCCCAGGGTTGGAACTTGGCTACGAGCAGTACTTC.

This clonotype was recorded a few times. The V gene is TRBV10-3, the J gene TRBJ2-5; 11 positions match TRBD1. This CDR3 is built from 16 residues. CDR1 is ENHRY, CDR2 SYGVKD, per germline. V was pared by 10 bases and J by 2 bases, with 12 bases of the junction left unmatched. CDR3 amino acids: CATAHWTGGRQETQYF. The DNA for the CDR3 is TGTGCCACCGCCCATTGGACAGGGGGCCGGCAAGAGACCCAGTACTTC.

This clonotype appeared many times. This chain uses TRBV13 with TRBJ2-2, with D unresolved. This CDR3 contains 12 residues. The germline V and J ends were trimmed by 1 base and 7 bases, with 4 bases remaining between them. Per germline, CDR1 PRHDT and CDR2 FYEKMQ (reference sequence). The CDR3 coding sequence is TGTGCCAGCAGCTTAGCGAACGGGGAGCTGTTTTTT. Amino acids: CASSLANGELFF.

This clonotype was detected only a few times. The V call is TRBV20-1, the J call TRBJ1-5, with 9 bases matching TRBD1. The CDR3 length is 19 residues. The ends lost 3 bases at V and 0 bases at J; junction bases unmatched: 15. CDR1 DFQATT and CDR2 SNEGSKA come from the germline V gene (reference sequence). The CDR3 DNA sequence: TGCAGTGCTAGCAGTTCGGCGGGACAGGGTATCCTTAGCAATCAGCCCCAGCATTTT. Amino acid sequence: CSASSSAGQGILSNQPQHF.

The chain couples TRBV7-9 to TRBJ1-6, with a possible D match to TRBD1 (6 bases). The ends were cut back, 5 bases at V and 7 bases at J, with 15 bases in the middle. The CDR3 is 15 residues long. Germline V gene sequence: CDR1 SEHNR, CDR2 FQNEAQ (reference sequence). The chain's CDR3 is CASSVLGQRNSPLHF. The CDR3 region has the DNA TGTGCCAGCAGCGTACTAGGACAGCGGAATTCACCCCTCCACTTT.

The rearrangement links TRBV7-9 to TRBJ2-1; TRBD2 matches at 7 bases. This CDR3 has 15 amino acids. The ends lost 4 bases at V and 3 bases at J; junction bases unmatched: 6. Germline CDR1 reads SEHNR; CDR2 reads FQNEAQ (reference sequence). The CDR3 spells CASSSLAAIYNEQFF. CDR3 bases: TGTGCCAGCAGCTCCCTAGCGGCGATCTACAATGAGCAGTTCTTC.

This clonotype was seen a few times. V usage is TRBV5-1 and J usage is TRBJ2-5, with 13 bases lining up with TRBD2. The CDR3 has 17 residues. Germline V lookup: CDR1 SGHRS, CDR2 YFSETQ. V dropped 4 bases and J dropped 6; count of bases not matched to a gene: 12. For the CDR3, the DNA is TGCGCCAGCAGCCGCCGGACTAGCGGGAGTAGTGAAAAGACCCAGTACTTC. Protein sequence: CASSRRTSGSSEKTQYF. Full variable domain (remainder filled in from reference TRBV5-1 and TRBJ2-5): KAGVTQTPRYLIKTRGQQVTLSCSPISGHRSVSWYQQTPGQGLQFLFEYFSETQRNKGNFPGRFSGRQFSNSRSEMNVSTLELGDSALYLCASSRRTSGSSEKTQYFGPGTRLLVL.